One and the same sample provided the 9 T cell receptor beta chains below, sequenced in a study of shared clonotypes between healthy human individuals. Generated by immunoSEQ multiplex PCR, the TCRdb table keeps only in-frame clones and is missing some. Among hundreds of thousands of clones listed, less than 85% were seen once. Sequencing used memory CD4+ T cells sorted from blood. As for subset: CD45RA-negative fraction. The receptor set was obtained from a woman in her 30s in good health.

This rearrangement joins TRBV6-5 to TRBJ1-1, with D perhaps TRBD1 (5 bases). The CDR3 length is 14 residues. Germline V gene lookup returns CDR1 MNHEY and CDR2 SVGAGI. V lost 0 bases and J 6 bases, leaving 11 bases between the germline ends. CDR3 region: CASSYSGTSPEAFF. In DNA, the CDR3 is TGTGCCAGCAGTTACTCCGGGACGTCGCCTGAAGCTTTCTTT.

J is TRBJ1-3 and V is TRBV19; D gene unclear. Germline V gene data show CDR1 as LNHDA and CDR2 as SQIVND (reference sequence). Trimming removed 7 bases at V and 0 bases at J, with 16 bases between. The CDR3 totals 16 residues. The CDR3 loop is CASTDTGLSSGNTIYF. The CDR3 bases are TGTGCCAGTACCGATACTGGACTGAGCTCTGGAAACACCATATATTTT.

This rearrangement joins TRBV6-5 to TRBJ1-1, with 7 positions matching TRBD1. Germline CDR1 is MNHEY and CDR2 is SVGAGI. The CDR3 has 13 residues. The ends lost 5 bases at V and 5 bases at J; junction bases unmatched: 5. In DNA form, the CDR3 reads TGTGCCAGCAGTATATTACAGGGGACTGAAGCTTTCTTT. Its protein product is CASSILQGTEAFF.

On this clone itself: This clone may be a read error of a much larger clone one base away. The sample has other DNA sequences that encode this CDR3 too. This chain joins TRBV5-1 and TRBJ1-3; D might be TRBD1 (5 bases). The CDR3 is 14 amino acids. Trimming pared 4 bases from V and 2 bases from J, leaving 10 bases between. Germline V gene sequence: CDR1 SGHRS, CDR2 YFSETQ. The CDR3 DNA follows: TGCGCCAGCAGCCTAGGGACGGCTGGAAACACCATATATTTT. Protein: CASSLGTAGNTIYF.

This chain uses TRBV19 with TRBJ2-1, with 10 bases matching TRBD2. Germline CDR1 reads LNHDA; CDR2 reads SQIVND (reference sequence). The V segment lost 7 bases and the J segment 5 bases; nucleotides outside the gene matches: 8. This CDR3 has 15 amino acids. Written as DNA, the CDR3 is TGTGCCAGTACCCGGGGTAGCGGGGGGAACAATGAGCAGTTCTTC. The encoded protein is CASTRGSGGNNEQFF.

The chain combines TRBV27 with TRBJ1-2, with 7 positions matching TRBD1. V lost 5 bases and J lost 4; bases outside the gene matches: 7. Germline values: CDR1 MNHEY, CDR2 SMNVEV (reference sequence). The CDR3 sequence is 14 residues long. The CDR3 reads CASSRTGGIYGYTF. CDR3 coding DNA: TGTGCCAGCAGTCGGACAGGTGGGATCTATGGCTACACCTTC.

The chain couples TRBV30 to TRBJ2-5; D gene ambiguous. Germline lookup yields CDR1 GTSNPN and CDR2 SVGIG (reference sequence). The CDR3 extends over 12 amino acids. V lost 2 bases to trimming and J lost 4 bases, with 8 bases between them. This CDR3 reads CAWSLGRETQYF. The CDR3 coding sequence is TGTGCCTGGAGTTTGGGCAGAGAGACCCAGTACTTC.

The chain combines TRBV27 with TRBJ1-5; maybe TRBD1 (5 bases). This CDR3 has 15 residues. The V end lost 6 bases, the J end lost 3 bases, and 15 bases lay between the germline ends. Germline V gives CDR1 MNHEY, CDR2 SMNVEV (reference sequence). The CDR3 sequence is CASSRAGGNNQPQHF. CDR3 DNA sequence: TGTGCCAGCAGCCGGGCGGGGGGGAACAATCAGCCCCAGCATTTT.

Remarks on this clone: This CDR3 is also generated by other DNA sequences in the sample. The rearrangement joins TRBV7-3 to TRBJ2-3; 7 bases match TRBD2. Germline CDR1 SGHTA, CDR2 FQGTGA. V shed 5 bases, J shed 0 bases, and the junction held 5 bases outside the gene matches. The CDR3 is made up of 15 amino acids. The CDR3 sequence: CASSPQRDSTDTQYF. In DNA, the CDR3 is TGTGCCAGCAGCCCCCAGCGGGATAGCACAGATACGCAGTATTTT.